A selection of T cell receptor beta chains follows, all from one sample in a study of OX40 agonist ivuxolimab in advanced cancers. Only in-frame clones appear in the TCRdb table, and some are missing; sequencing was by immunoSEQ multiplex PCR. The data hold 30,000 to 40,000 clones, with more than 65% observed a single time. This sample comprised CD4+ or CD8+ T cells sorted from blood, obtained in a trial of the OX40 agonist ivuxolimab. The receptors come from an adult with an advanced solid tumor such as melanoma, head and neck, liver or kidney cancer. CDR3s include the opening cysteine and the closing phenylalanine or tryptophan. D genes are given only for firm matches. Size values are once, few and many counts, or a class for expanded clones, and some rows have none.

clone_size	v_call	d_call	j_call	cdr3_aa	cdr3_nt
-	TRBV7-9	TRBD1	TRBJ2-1	CASSGTGGKGNEQFF	TGTGCCAGCTCCGGGACAGGGGGTAAAGGCAATGAGCAGTTCTTC
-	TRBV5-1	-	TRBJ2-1	CASSLYAEYNEQFF	TGCGCCAGCAGCTTGTATGCGGAGTACAATGAGCAGTTCTTC
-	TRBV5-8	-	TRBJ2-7	CASSLAGLYEQYF	TGTGCCAGCAGCTTGGCTGGACTGTACGAGCAGTACTTC
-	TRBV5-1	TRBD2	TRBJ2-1	CASSLERGSHNEQFF	TGCGCCAGCAGCTTGGAGCGGGGGTCGCACAATGAGCAGTTCTTC
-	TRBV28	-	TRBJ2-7	CASSDRYEQYF	TGTGCCAGCAGTGATCGCTACGAGCAGTACTTC
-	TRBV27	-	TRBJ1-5	CASRPDRLSNQPQHF	TGTGCCAGCAGACCCGACCGCCTTAGCAATCAGCCCCAGCATTTT
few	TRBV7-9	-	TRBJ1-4	CASSFLNEKLFF	TGTGCCAGCAGCTTCCTCAATGAAAAACTGTTTTTT
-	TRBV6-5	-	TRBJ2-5	CASRSGRGRETQYF	TGTGCCAGCAGATCCGGCAGGGGGAGGGAGACCCAGTACTTC
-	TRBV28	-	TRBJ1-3	CASSSGDGNTIYF	TGTGCCAGCAGTTCAGGGGACGGAAACACCATATATTTT
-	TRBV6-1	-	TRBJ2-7	CASGVQYNYEQYF	TGTGCCAGCGGGGTACAGTATAACTACGAGCAGTACTTC
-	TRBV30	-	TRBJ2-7	CAWSVRDEQYF	TGTGCCTGGAGTGTACGAGACGAGCAGTACTTC
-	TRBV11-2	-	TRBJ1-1	CASSYRRNTEAFF	TGTGCCAGCAGCTACCGACGGAACACTGAAGCTTTCTTT
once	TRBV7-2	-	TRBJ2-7	CASSLPIMGEQYF	TGTGCCAGCAGCTTACCCATTATGGGCGAGCAGTACTTC
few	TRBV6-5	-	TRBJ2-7	CASSRDRFYEQYF	TGTGCCAGCAGTAGAGACAGGTTCTACGAGCAGTACTTC
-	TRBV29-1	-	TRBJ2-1	CSGVAYNEQFF	TGCAGCGGGGTAGCTTACAATGAGCAGTTCTTC
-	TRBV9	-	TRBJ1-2	CASSVDRGSLYGYTF	TGTGCCAGCAGCGTAGATCGGGGCAGCCTCTATGGCTACACCTTC
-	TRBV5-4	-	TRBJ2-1	CASRGDVSYNEQFF	TGTGCCAGCAGGGGGGACGTCTCCTACAATGAGCAGTTCTTC
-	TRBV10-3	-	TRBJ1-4	CAISERASTNEKLFF	TGTGCCATCAGTGAGAGGGCGTCAACTAATGAAAAACTGTTTTTT
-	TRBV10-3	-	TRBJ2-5	CAISESLGTQYF	TGTGCCATCAGTGAGTCGTTGGGGACCCAGTACTTC
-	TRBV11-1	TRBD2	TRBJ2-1	CASSLSGSVSEQFF	TGTGCCAGCAGCCTTAGCGGGTCCGTCAGTGAGCAGTTCTTC
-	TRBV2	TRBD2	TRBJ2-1	CASSESGRAGNEQFF	TGTGCCAGCAGTGAAAGCGGGAGGGCCGGTAATGAGCAGTTCTTC
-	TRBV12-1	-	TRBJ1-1	CASSEDRGNSTTEAFF	TGTGCCAGCAGCGAGGACAGGGGGAATTCCACAACTGAAGCTTTCTTT
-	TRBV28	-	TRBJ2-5	CASSSLGKRETQYF	TGTGCCAGCAGTTCGCTGGGGAAGAGGGAGACCCAGTACTTC
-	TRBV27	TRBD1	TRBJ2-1	CASSLQGANEQFF	TGTGCCAGCAGTTTACAGGGGGCGAATGAGCAGTTCTTC
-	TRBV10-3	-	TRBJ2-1	CAISEPAGQYYNEQFF	TGTGCCATCAGTGAGCCTGCGGGACAATACTACAATGAGCAGTTCTTC
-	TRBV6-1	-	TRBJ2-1	CASRTPGGGLNEQFF	TGTGCCAGCAGGACCCCCGGCGGGGGCCTTAATGAGCAGTTCTTC
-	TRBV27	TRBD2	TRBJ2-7	CASSPLRLAGGVSYEQYF	TGTGCCAGCAGCCCTCTAAGGCTAGCGGGAGGCGTCTCCTACGAGCAGTACTTC
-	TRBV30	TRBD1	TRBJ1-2	CAWSVQGDGYTF	TGTGCCTGGAGTGTACAGGGGGATGGCTACACCTTC
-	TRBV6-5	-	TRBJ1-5	CASNNLGGSQPQHF	TGTGCCAGCAATAACTTGGGGGGCAGTCAGCCCCAGCATTTT
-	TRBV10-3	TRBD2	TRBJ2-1	CAISDRGKAGGQSSYNEQFF	TGTGCCATCAGTGATAGAGGCAAAGCGGGGGGCCAAAGCTCCTACAATGAGCAGTTCTTC
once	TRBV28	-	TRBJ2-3	CASSTRPSTDTQYF	TGTGCCAGCAGTACACGTCCTAGCACAGATACGCAGTATTTT